The sequence of this T cell receptor (beta chain) was determined in a study of tumor-infiltrating lymphocytes in oesophageal squamous cell carcinoma. TCRdb fed the PCR reads into MiXCR, producing one record per CDR3 protein. The repertoire includes just over 15,000 distinct CDR3 sequences, approximately 50% of them detected once, and around 17% sits in the top ten. The CDR3 runs 14 residues. The germline CDR1 and CDR2 sequences are SGHTA and FQGTGA. Only one count was recorded for this clonotype. The rearrangement joins TRBV7-3 to TRBJ2-7; D is ambiguous. The better agreement between TRBJ2-5 and the DNA end casts doubt on the J call. The sample consisted of esophageal tumor tissue. The receptor comes from a male donor with esophageal squamous cell carcinoma. The CDR3, as DNA: TGTGCCAGCAGCCTCGGACCTTTACAAGAGACCCAGTACTTC. Its protein product is CASSLGPLQETQYF.